This T cell receptor beta chain was sequenced for a study of cytomegalovirus exposure and HLA in healthy donors. Looking at the study overall: Inside one of the first data releases sat around 80 million unique TCRs taken from HLA-typed donors.

This clone showed up just once. The antigen is unknown. Notes on the study in general: The study recorded 150 to 200 TCR beta chains that were cytomegalovirus-associated.

Primers: 60 Vbeta forward and 13 Jbeta reverse. TCRdb's copy holds only in-frame clones and misses some; the assay was immunoSEQ multiplex PCR. The sample shows 140,000 to 150,000 clones, 65% to 80% of them seen only once. V lost 8 bases, J lost 5 bases, and 13 bases lay in between. CDR1 is SSHAT and CDR2 is FNYEAQ in the germline V gene (reference sequence). The CDR3 has 13 amino acids. The TCR was taken from a middle-aged man in good health and CMV-seropositive. The sample was PBMCs. The gene calls are TRBV7-7 and TRBJ2-1, with D maybe TRBD2 (6 bases). CDR3 in amino acids: CASQRAGNNEQFF. CDR3 bases: TGTGCCAGCCAGCGGGCGGGGAACAATGAGCAGTTCTTC.